This TCR beta chain was identified during a study of CD8 T cells in ankylosing spondylitis. Points from the study as a whole: A TCR beta motif of several highly homologous variants seemed to mark ankylosing spondylitis blood.

This clonotype was recorded many times. Its antigen is unknown. TCRdb passed the 5' RACE reads through MiXCR, listing each CDR3 protein once. This sample yields 150,000 to 200,000 distinct CDR3 sequences, of which 15% to 20% are seen a single time; roughly 7.7% belongs to the top ten. This CDR3 is built from 14 residues. Germline V CDR1 and CDR2: SGHRS, YFSETQ. V lost 0 bases and J lost 3, with 10 bases in between. Sequenced: blood, either unsorted or a sorted T cell fraction (not recorded which). The TCR comes from a male donor with ankylosing spondylitis or in good health (not recorded which). The rearrangement joins TRBV5-1 to TRBJ2-7, with D hard to call. CDR3 in amino acids: CASSLGQSYYEQYF. The CDR3 DNA sequence: TGCGCCAGCAGCTTGGGACAAAGTTACTACGAGCAGTACTTC.